Listed below are T cell receptor beta chains from one sample, sequenced in a study of T-cell memory formation after mild COVID-19. TCRdb itself ran the 5' RACE reads through MiXCR, one entry per CDR3 protein. This table has hundreds of thousands of distinct CDR3 sequences, roughly 16% appearing once. The sample consisted of PBMCs or a T cell subset sorted from them (not recorded which). These receptors came from a man aged 18 to 29 who had mild COVID-19 (a few samples of this study predate the infection). Cell type and time point are not known. Both conserved end residues are part of each CDR3. The D gene is left open where the match is weak.

cdr3_aa,v_call,j_call,d_call
CASSPQGALGNTIYF,TRBV18,TRBJ1-3,TRBD1
CASSPPGGPDTQYF,TRBV18,TRBJ2-3,-
CASSSPTGTGNTEAFF,TRBV7-9,TRBJ1-1,TRBD1
CASRPSDGLNSPLHF,TRBV6-5,TRBJ1-6,-
CSASQGHNSPLHF,TRBV20-1,TRBJ1-6,-
CASRTRTHTEAFF,TRBV12-3/TRBV12-4,TRBJ1-1,-
CASRAIEGPETQYF,TRBV27,TRBJ2-5,-
CASSPTGSSPLHF,TRBV12-3/TRBV12-4,TRBJ1-6,TRBD1
CASSVGSTDTQYF,TRBV9,TRBJ2-3,-
CASSQEGYEQYF,TRBV6-5,TRBJ2-7,-
CASSFRTGGVYGYTF,TRBV6-5,TRBJ1-2,TRBD1
CASSDLAGGSNEQFF,TRBV10-2,TRBJ2-1,TRBD2
CSARGSSGGTYEQYF,TRBV20-1,TRBJ2-7,TRBD2
CASSLAYLAGGYNEQFF,TRBV5-1,TRBJ2-1,TRBD2
CASSPRWSSGANVLTF,TRBV18,TRBJ2-6,-
CASSQVQGVWNNEQFF,TRBV14,TRBJ2-1,-
CASSQKGDTQYF,TRBV4-3,TRBJ2-3,-
CASSLVGNWVTEQFF,TRBV27,TRBJ2-1,-
CASSKCRGFKYEQYF,TRBV21-1,TRBJ2-7,-
CASSQERQGARYEQYF,TRBV4-2,TRBJ2-7,TRBD1
CASSKDWGIGEQFF,TRBV7-2,TRBJ2-1,-
CASSSRLPVTDTQYF,TRBV7-9,TRBJ2-3,-
CASSLSAGGTGELFF,TRBV7-3,TRBJ2-2,TRBD1
CASSQEQRGGLYEQYF,TRBV4-1,TRBJ2-7,TRBD2
CASSRQRGSDTQYF,TRBV5-1,TRBJ2-3,-
CSVAAGRYQGEAFF,TRBV29-1,TRBJ1-1,-
CASSDTRGPYEQYF,TRBV12-3/TRBV12-4,TRBJ2-7,TRBD1
CASSPTYRALDGYTF,TRBV11-2,TRBJ1-2,-
CATSRGVFNQPQHF,TRBV15,TRBJ1-5,-
CASSYAVGSEQYF,TRBV6-5,TRBJ2-7,-
CSVEGARGGRNYGYTF,TRBV29-1,TRBJ1-2,TRBD1
CASRPQSGHYEQYF,TRBV2,TRBJ2-7,-
CASLTFLGNSPLHF,TRBV2,TRBJ1-6,-
CSAPLRDSMGYTF,TRBV20-1,TRBJ1-2,TRBD1
CASTQSGAPTGELFF,TRBV19,TRBJ2-2,TRBD2
CDSSLLMVDDTQYF,TRBV6-5,TRBJ2-3,-
CASSWGQTYEQYF,TRBV12-3/TRBV12-4,TRBJ2-7,-
CASSPADPSYEQYF,TRBV18,TRBJ2-7,-
CATSARGRAEAFF,TRBV24-1,TRBJ1-1,-
CASSLTGNQPQHF,TRBV5-6,TRBJ1-5,-
CSASSPGGDYGYTF,TRBV20-1,TRBJ1-2,TRBD1
CASSPRGDEKLFF,TRBV5-1,TRBJ1-4,-
CASSLQATSTDTQYF,TRBV7-8,TRBJ2-3,-
CASSLTGSWAETQYF,TRBV7-3,TRBJ2-5,-
CAWSPSFGGRRNQPQHF,TRBV30,TRBJ1-5,-
CASSTERGRDEQFF,TRBV4-3,TRBJ2-1,TRBD2
CASSVEAGPDTQYF,TRBV9,TRBJ2-3,-
CASSANGGSKTQYF,TRBV7-2,TRBJ2-5,TRBD2
CASSYSRGEDIQYF,TRBV6-6,TRBJ2-4,TRBD2